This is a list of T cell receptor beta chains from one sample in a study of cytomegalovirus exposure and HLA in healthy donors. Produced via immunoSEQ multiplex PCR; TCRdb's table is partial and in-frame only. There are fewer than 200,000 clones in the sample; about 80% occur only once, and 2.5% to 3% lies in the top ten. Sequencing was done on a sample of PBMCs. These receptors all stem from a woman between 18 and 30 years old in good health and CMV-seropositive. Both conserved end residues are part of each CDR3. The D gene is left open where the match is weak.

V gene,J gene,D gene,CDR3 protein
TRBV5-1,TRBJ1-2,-,CASSSGQGFGYTF
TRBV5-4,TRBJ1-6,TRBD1,CASSKDRGGIVSDSPLHF
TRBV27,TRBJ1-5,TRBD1,CASSSQMTGTQPQHF
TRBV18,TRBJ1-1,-,CASSPDYGTEAFF
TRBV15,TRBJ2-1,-,CATSRPSKYNEQFF
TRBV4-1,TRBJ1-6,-,CASSQDRRSSSPLHF
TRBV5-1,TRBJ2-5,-,CASNRQQETPTRETQYF
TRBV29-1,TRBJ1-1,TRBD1,CSVDQGAGTEAFF
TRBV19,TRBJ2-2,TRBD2,CASSEGLAGTNTGELFF
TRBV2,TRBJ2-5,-,CASSEAIVETQYF
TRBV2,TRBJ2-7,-,CASSDQGPYEQYF
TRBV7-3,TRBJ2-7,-,CASSLTFSQPDTYEQYF
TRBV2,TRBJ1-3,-,CASSGRSGNTIYF
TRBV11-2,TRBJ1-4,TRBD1,CASSHRDRGHEKLFF
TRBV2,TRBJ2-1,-,CASSDLNEQFF
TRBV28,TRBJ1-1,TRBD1,CASSLTGQGGISTEAFF
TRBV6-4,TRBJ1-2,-,CASSDPGSGDGYTF
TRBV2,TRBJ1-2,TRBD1,CASRRDSLYGYTF
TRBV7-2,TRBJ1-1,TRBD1,CASSAGQINTEAFF
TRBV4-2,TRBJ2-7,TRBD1,CASSQRQGNEQYF
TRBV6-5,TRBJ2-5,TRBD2,CASSQKDGGGVFQYF
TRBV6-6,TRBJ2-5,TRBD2,CASRGWGGETQYF
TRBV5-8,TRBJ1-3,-,CASSLTGMNSGNTIYF
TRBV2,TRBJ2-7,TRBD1,CASSPTGGVGYEQYF
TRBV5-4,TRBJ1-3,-,CASSRETSGNTIYF
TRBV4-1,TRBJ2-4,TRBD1,CASSQLQGNIQYF
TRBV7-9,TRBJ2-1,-,CASSLGGQGSIEQFF
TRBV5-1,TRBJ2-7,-,CASSLAGGSEQYF
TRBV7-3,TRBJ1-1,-,CASSLAPTEEAFF
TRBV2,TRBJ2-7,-,CASGHLEQYF
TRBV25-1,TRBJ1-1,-,CASSESGFTEAFF
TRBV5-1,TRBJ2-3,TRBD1,CASSTEGTGGPDTQYF
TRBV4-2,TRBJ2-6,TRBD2,CASSQDRTSSGANVLTF
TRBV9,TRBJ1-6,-,CASSVLKESSPLHF
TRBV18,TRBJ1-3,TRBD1,CASSLTTGTVSGNTIYF
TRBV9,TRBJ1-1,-,CASSVDAGLGTEAFF
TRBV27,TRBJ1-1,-,CASSPMAMNTEAFF
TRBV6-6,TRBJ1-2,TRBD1,CASSIDRVQGYTF
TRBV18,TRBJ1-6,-,CASSPPRHRDNSPLHF
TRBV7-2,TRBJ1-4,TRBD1,CASSHNSHLRQGTEKLFF
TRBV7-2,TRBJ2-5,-,CASSRYGGEVQETQYF
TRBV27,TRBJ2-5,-,CASRRSTLQETQYF
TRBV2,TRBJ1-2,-,CASSGQDSGGYTF
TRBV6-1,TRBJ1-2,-,CASSSGTRYGYTF
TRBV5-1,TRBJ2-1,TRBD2,CASSYRLAGGPNNEQFF
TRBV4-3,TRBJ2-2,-,CASSQEGGRGELFF
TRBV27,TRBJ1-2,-,CASSSQGAGYGYTF
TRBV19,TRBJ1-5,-,CASSAQGVGEPQHF
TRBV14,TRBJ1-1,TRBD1,CASRPSGTGGTEAFF
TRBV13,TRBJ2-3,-,CASSLGDGGVTTDTQYF
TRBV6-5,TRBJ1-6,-,CASSYRGNSPLHF
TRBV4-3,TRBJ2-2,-,CASSQDRSVRGPSGELFF
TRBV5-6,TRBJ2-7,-,CASSATGLAYEQYF